This T cell receptor (beta chain) is drawn from a study of blood T cell repertoires in COVID-19. Study details: The analysed material was cDNA or gDNA that came from T cells, B-cell-depleted T cells, or PBMCs.

The table came from immunoSEQ multiplex PCR; TCRdb's copy has only in-frame clones and leaves some out. This table has roughly 200,000 clones, 75% to 85% appearing once. The origin of this receptor is a woman in her thirties with COVID-19, enrolled during active disease. Sequenced sample: peripheral blood.

The CDR3 protein is CASSLGGEWDEQFF. The CDR3 DNA follows: TGTGCCAGCAGCTTAGGAGGGGAGTGGGATGAGCAGTTCTTC. This chain connects TRBV7-3 to TRBJ2-1; weak D call: TRBD2 (6 bases). CDR3 size: 14 residues. V was pared by 2 bases and J by 8 bases, with 13 bases between. Germline assignment: CDR1 SGHTA and CDR2 FQGTGA. The full variable domain, in which reference TRBV7-3 and TRBJ2-1 provide the parts outside the CDR3, is GAGVSQTPSNKVTEKGKYVELRCDPISGHTALYWYRQSLGQGPEFLIYFQGTGAADDSGLPNDRFFAVRPEGSVSTLKIQRTERGDSAVYLCASSLGGEWDEQFFGPGTRLTVL.